The 2 T cell receptor beta chains listed next were all sequenced from one sample in a study of blood T cell repertoires in COVID-19. Using immunoSEQ multiplex PCR, the repertoire was profiled, and TCRdb retains in-frame clones only, with some absent. The repertoire holds fewer than 250,000 clones, around four fifths seen once, with 0.95% in the top ten. Specimen: peripheral blood. These receptors were collected from a man aged 55 to 70 with COVID-19, enrolled during active disease.

V usage is TRBV14 and J usage is TRBJ1-2; the D is unclear. V shed 4 bases and J shed 5 bases, with 14 bases lying between them. The germline V gene has CDR1 SGHDN and CDR2 FVKESK. This CDR3 is 14 amino acids long. DNA of the CDR3: TGTGCCAGCAGCCGGGCCTCAGAGAATTATGGCTACACCTTC. Amino acids: CASSRASENYGYTF.

This chain connects TRBV3-1 (or the pseudogene TRBV3-2) to TRBJ1-3, with a tentative D call TRBD1 (5 bases). The germline V gene has CDR1 LGHDT and CDR2 YNNKEL (reference sequence). The CDR3 has 15 amino acids. V was trimmed by 0 bases and J by 4 bases, leaving 10 bases between them. The CDR3 sequence: CASSQDFRAGNTIYF. CDR3 DNA: TGTGCCAGCAGCCAAGATTTCAGGGCCGGAAACACCATATATTTT.